This TCR beta chain was identified in a study of T cells in Graves' hyperthyroidism and ophthalmopathy. Clinical symptoms, serum thyroxine and TRAb, thyroid ultrasound and orbital computed tomography together formed the diagnostic basis. The investigators amplified TCR beta CDR3 regions from RNA transcripts. The TCR CDR3 was amplified in a first-round RT-PCR using the HTBI primer set. TCRdb reanalysed the multiplex PCR reads using MiXCR and keeps one entry per CDR3 protein. The top ten clones hold around two fifths of a sample with 500,000 to 650,000 distinct CDR3 sequences, 46% of them seen once. This clonotype was counted at least ten times. This CDR3 contains 14 residues. Trimming cost V 8 bases and J 1 base, with 14 bases left between them. Germline CDR1 is LNHDA and CDR2 is SQIVND (reference sequence).

The sequencing sample was made of peripheral blood or thyroid tissue (not recorded which). The clonotype originates from an adult woman with Graves' disease, either hyperthyroidism or ophthalmopathy (not recorded which). This chain uses TRBV19 with TRBJ1-1, with D possibly matching TRBD1 (6 bases). DNA for the CDR3: TGTGCCAGTGGAGACAGGTGGGCGAACACTGAAGCTTTCTTT. This sequence encodes CASGDRWANTEAFF.